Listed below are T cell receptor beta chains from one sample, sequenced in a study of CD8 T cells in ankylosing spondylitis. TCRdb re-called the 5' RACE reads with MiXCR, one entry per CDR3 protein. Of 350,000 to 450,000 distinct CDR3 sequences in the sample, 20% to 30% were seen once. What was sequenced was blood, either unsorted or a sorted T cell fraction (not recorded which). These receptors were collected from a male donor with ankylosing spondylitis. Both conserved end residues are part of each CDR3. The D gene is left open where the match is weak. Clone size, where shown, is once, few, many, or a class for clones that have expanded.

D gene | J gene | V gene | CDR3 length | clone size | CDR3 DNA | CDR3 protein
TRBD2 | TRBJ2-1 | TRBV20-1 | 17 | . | TGCAGTGTTGCGATGGGACTAGCGGCGATCGTGAGGAATGAGCAGTTCTTC | CSVAMGLAAIVRNEQFF
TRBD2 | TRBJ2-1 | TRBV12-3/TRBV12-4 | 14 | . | TGTGCCAGCGTATTCGGACTAGCGGGAGCGCTGCAGTTCTTC | CASVFGLAGALQFF
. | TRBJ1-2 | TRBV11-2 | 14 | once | TGTGCCAGCAGCTCCCCTCGGGGGGCCTATGGCTACACCTTC | CASSSPRGAYGYTF
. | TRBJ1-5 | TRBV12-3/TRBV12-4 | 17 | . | TGTGCCAGCAGTTTAATTTCACTCGACTCGAGCAATCAGCCCCAGCATTTT | CASSLISLDSSNQPQHF
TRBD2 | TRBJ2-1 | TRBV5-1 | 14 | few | TGCGCCAGCAGCATAGAAGCGGGAGTGGATGAGCAGTTCTTC | CASSIEAGVDEQFF
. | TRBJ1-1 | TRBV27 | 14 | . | TGTGCCAGCAGTTTAGGGGGCGGATATACTGAAGCTTTCTTT | CASSLGGGYTEAFF
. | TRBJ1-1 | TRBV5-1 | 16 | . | TGCGCCAGCTTACCGACCAACTTCCGGGACATCACTGAAGCTTTCTTT | CASLPTNFRDITEAFF
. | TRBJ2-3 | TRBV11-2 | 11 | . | TGTGCCAGCAGCCGACTGGGGGGGCAGTATTTT | CASSRLGGQYF
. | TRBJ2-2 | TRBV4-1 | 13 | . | TGCGCCAGCAGGGCCTCGGGGACCGGGGAGCTGTTTTTT | CASRASGTGELFF
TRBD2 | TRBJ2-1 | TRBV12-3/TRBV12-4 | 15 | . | TGTGCCAGCAGACCTTCGGGACTAGCGGGAGCCCGGGGGTTCTTC | CASRPSGLAGARGFF
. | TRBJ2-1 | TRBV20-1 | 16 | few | TGCAGTGCCTATTCCCTCGGGGGAGAGCAGTACAATGAGCAGTTCTTC | CSAYSLGGEQYNEQFF
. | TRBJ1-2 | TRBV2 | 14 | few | TGTGCCAGCACCAGACAGACATCCCTCTATGGCTACACCTTC | CASTRQTSLYGYTF
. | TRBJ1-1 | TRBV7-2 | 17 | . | TGTGCCAGCAGCTTAACTGGCAGGGCAGGGATGAACACTGAAGCTTTCTTT | CASSLTGRAGMNTEAFF
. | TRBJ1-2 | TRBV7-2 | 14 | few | TGTGCCAGCAGCTTAGACGGGGCAAACTATGGCTACACCTTC | CASSLDGANYGYTF
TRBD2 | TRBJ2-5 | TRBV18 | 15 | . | TGTGCCAGCTCGTCGAGCGGGAGGGTTGAGGAGACCCAGTACTTC | CASSSSGRVEETQYF
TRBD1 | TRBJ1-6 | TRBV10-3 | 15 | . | TGTGCCATCAGTGAGTACAGGGGGCGAGATTCACCCCTCCACTTT | CAISEYRGRDSPLHF
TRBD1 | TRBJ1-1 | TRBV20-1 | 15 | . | TGCAGTGCCAGTGGGGGACAGGGCATTAACACTGAAGCTTTCTTT | CSASGGQGINTEAFF
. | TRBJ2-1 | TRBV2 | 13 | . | TGTGCCAGCAGTCCATCTCTTCCCCAGGGGCAGTTCTTC | CASSPSLPQGQFF
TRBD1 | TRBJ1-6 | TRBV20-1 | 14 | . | TGCAGTGCTAGAGGGGGACAGGGCGACTCACCCCTCCACTTT | CSARGGQGDSPLHF
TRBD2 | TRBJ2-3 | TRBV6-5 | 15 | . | TGTGCCAGCAGTTTCGAGCGGGGGAACACAGATACGCAGTATTTT | CASSFERGNTDTQYF
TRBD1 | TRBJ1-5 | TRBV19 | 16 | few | TGTGCCAGTAGAGAAGACAGGGTTGGGGGCAATCAGCCCCAGCATTTT | CASREDRVGGNQPQHF
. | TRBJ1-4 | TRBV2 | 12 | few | TGTGCCAGCAAAAAGGGAGTTGAAAAACTGTTTTTT | CASKKGVEKLFF
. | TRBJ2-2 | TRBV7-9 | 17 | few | TGTGCCAGCACCCCCCTTATTGGCGGGGCGAACACCGGGGAGCTGTTTTTT | CASTPLIGGANTGELFF
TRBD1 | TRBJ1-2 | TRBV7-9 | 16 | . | TGTGCCAGCAGCTTAGGAGGCACAGGGGGCCTATATGGCTACACCTTC | CASSLGGTGGLYGYTF
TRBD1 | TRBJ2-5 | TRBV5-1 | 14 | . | TGCGCCAGCAGCTTGGACAGGGGTGGGGAGACCCAGTACTTC | CASSLDRGGETQYF
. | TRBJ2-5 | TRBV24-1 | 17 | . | TGTGCCACCAGTGGCCCTAGGGCAGGGACGTACCAAGAGACCCAGTACTTC | CATSGPRAGTYQETQYF
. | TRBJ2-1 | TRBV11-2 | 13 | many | TGTGCCAGCAGCTTATTCCTGGACCAAGAGCAGTTCTTC | CASSLFLDQEQFF
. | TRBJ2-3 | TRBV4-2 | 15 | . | TGTGCCAGCAGCCAAGTATCCCAGGGAACAGATACGCAGTATTTT | CASSQVSQGTDTQYF
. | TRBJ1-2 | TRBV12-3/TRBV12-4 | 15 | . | TGTGCCAGCAGTAACTCCGGGACGCCAAGCGATGGCTACACCTTC | CASSNSGTPSDGYTF
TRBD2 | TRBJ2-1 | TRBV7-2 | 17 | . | TGTGCCAGCAGCTCACAGACAAGCGGGAGGCCCTACAATGAGCAGTTCTTC | CASSSQTSGRPYNEQFF
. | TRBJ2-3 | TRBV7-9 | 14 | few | TGTGCCAGCAGCCGGGGCCAGGAGACAGATACGCAGTATTTT | CASSRGQETDTQYF
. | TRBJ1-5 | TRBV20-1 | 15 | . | TGCAGTGCTAGGGAGGGGACCTTTAGCAATCAGCCCCAGCATTTT | CSAREGTFSNQPQHF
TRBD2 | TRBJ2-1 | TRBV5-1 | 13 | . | TGCGCCAGCAGCGGCGGGGGGGCCAATGAGCAGTTCTTC | CASSGGGANEQFF
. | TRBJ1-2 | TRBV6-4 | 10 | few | TGTGCCAGGAGACAGTTCCGCTACACCTTC | CARRQFRYTF